This T cell receptor beta chain comes out of a study of tumor-infiltrating lymphocytes in oesophageal squamous cell carcinoma. TCRdb re-called the PCR reads with MiXCR, one entry per CDR3 protein. The sample shows roughly 20,000 distinct CDR3 sequences, almost 40% of them seen only once. What was sequenced was blood. This TCR was recovered from a male donor with esophageal squamous cell carcinoma.

In DNA, the CDR3 is TGTGCCAGCAGCCCCACCGTTGGGGGGACCGGGGAGCTGTTTTTT. Protein: CASSPTVGGTGELFF. The J gene is TRBJ2-2, the V gene TRBV7-3; the D gene is possibly TRBD2 (6 bases). V lost 5 bases and J 5 bases, leaving 15 bases between the germline ends. Germline CDR1 SGHTA, CDR2 FQGTGA. The CDR3 has 15 residues.